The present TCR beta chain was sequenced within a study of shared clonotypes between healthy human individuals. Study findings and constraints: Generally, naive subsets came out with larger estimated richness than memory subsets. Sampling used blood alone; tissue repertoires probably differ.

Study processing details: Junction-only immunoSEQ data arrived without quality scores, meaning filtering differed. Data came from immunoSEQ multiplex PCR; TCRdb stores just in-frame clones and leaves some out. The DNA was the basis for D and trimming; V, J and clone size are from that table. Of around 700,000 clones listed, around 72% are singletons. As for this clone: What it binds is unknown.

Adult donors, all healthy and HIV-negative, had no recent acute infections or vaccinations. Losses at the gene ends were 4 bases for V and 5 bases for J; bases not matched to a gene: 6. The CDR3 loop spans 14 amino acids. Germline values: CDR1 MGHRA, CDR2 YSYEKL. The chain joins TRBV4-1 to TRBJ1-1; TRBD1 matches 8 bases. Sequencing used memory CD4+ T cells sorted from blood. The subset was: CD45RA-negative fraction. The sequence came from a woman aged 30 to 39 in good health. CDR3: CASSREQGGTEAFF. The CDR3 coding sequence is TGCGCCAGCAGCCGGGAACAGGGGGGAACTGAAGCTTTCTTT.